The 21 T cell receptor beta chains listed next were all sequenced from one sample in a study of T cell responses to AZD1222 COVID-19 vaccine. This table comes from immunoSEQ multiplex PCR, and its TCRdb copy is limited to in-frame clones, with some not included. The sample yields around 120,000 clones, approximately 90% seen once. Source: peripheral blood, taken 28 days after the second AZD1222 dose. These receptors were taken from an adult who received the AZD1222 COVID-19 vaccine.

In DNA, the CDR3 is TGTGCCAGAAGCGAGGAGGCTCGGACTAGCGGGGGAGGACTTAGAAATGAGCAGTTCTTC. It yields the protein CARSEEARTSGGGLRNEQFF. The chain links TRBV5-3 to TRBJ2-1; 13 bases are shared with TRBD2. TRBV5-3 qualifies as an ORF whose function is uncertain. This CDR3 spans 20 amino acids. J lost 7 bases, V lost 4 bases, and 20 bases had no gene match.

The V gene is TRBV25-1, the J gene TRBJ2-5, with unresolved D. CDR3 length: 14 residues. V lost 6 bases and J lost 5, with 16 bases in between. Germline V gives CDR1 MGHDK, CDR2 SYGVNS. The CDR3 loop reads CASRPRQDGETQYF. The CDR3 DNA reads as TGTGCCAGCAGGCCCCGGCAGGATGGGGAGACCCAGTACTTC.

The chain uses TRBV4-3 and TRBJ2-2; 7 positions agree with TRBD2. V lost 1 base to trimming and J lost 2 bases; unmatched junction nucleotides: 1. Germline lookup yields CDR1 LGHNA and CDR2 YSLEER. This CDR3 contains 15 residues. For the CDR3, the DNA is TGCGCCAGCAGCCAAGGGACTAGTAACACCGGGGAGCTGTTTTTT. It specifies CASSQGTSNTGELFF.

The sample holds one count of this clone. The V and J genes are TRBV19 and TRBJ2-7, with TRBD1 matching 9 bases. This CDR3 has 15 amino acids. Germline CDR1 LNHDA, CDR2 SQIVND (reference sequence). J gave up 3 bases and V 6 bases, and 9 bases lay outside the gene matches. In DNA, the CDR3 is TGTGCCAGTAGCACCCTGACAGGGGGTGGCTACGAGCAGTACTTC. Its translation: CASSTLTGGGYEQYF. Variable domain in full (rest from reference TRBV19 and TRBJ2-7): DGGITQSPKYLFRKEGQNVTLSCEQNLNHDAMYWYRQDPGQGLRLIYYSQIVNDFQKGDIAEGYSVSREKKESFPLTVTSAQKNPTAFYLCASSTLTGGGYEQYFGPGTRLTVT.

This clone was found once. The chain combines TRBV29-1 with TRBJ2-5; 7 bases line up with TRBD2. The CDR3 extends over 14 amino acids. CDR1 is SQVTM, CDR2 ANQGSEA, per germline. Unmatched junction bases numbered 10, after V lost 4 bases and J lost 5 bases. The CDR3 sequence is CSVATGGRKETQYF. Here the CDR3 DNA reads TGCAGCGTTGCGACGGGAGGTCGGAAGGAGACCCAGTACTTC.

This clone was observed a single time. The sample holds other DNA sequences that translate to the same CDR3. The genes are TRBV27 and TRBJ2-2, with no clear D. The germline V and J ends were trimmed by 5 bases and 6 bases, with 13 bases remaining between them. From germline, CDR1 is MNHEY and CDR2 SMNVEV (reference sequence). The CDR3 extends over 14 amino acids. CDR3 sequence (DNA): TGTGCCAGCAGTAGGCGGACGGGTCCCGGGGAGCTGTTTTTT. Encoded protein: CASSRRTGPGELFF.

This chain joins TRBV28 and TRBJ1-5; D is undetermined. Germline V gene data show CDR1 as MDHEN and CDR2 as SYDVKM. Trimming took off 4 bases at V and 0 bases at J, with 19 bases between the two ends. CDR3 length: 18 residues. The CDR3 loop reads CASSSPGAGERSNQPQHF. CDR3 nucleotide sequence: TGTGCCAGCAGTTCGCCCGGCGCCGGGGAACGTAGCAATCAGCCCCAGCATTTT.

V and J are TRBV5-5 and TRBJ2-1; unclear D gene. This CDR3 is built from 16 residues. Germline V CDR1 and CDR2: SGHKS, YYEKEE (reference sequence). V was shortened by 4 bases and J by 0 bases, with 14 bases between the two germline ends. The CDR3 spells CASSPRLQNSYNEQFF. The CDR3 bases are TGTGCCAGCAGCCCCAGACTTCAGAACTCCTACAATGAGCAGTTCTTC.

The chain couples TRBV27 to TRBJ2-4, with a weak D call TRBD1 (5 bases). The length of the CDR3 is 12 residues. V was pared by 6 bases and J by 9 bases, with 12 bases between. The germline CDR1 and CDR2 sequences are MNHEY and SMNVEV (reference sequence). The CDR3 reads CASRTGPGIQYF. The DNA for the CDR3 is TGTGCCAGCAGAACAGGACCGGGCATTCAGTACTTC.

The V and J genes are TRBV27 and TRBJ1-1, with D tentatively TRBD1 (6 bases). Germline V gene sequence: CDR1 MNHEY, CDR2 SMNVEV (reference sequence). This CDR3 is built from 15 residues. V lost 6 bases and J lost 1, with 15 bases in between. The CDR3, as DNA: TGTGCCAGCAGCAACTCCGGGACACCGAACACTGAAGCTTTCTTT. Its translation is CASSNSGTPNTEAFF.

The chain is built from TRBV9 and TRBJ2-7; D is perhaps TRBD2 (6 bases). The CDR3 has 15 residues. The germline CDR1 and CDR2 sequences are SGDLS and YYNGEE. Deletions cut 4 bases from V and 5 bases from J, with 19 bases between. CDR3: CASSPRDSFAHEQYF. In nucleotides, the CDR3 is TGTGCCAGCAGCCCCCGGGACTCCTTCGCCCACGAGCAGTACTTC.

The chain combines TRBV5-1 with TRBJ1-4; D not resolved. The CDR3 extends over 14 amino acids. Germline V lookup: CDR1 SGHRS, CDR2 YFSETQ. V was cut by 5 bases and J by 5 bases, with 13 bases left in between. In nucleotides, the CDR3 is TGCGCCAGCAGTTCCCGGGGAAAGAATGAAAAACTGTTTTTT. Its translation: CASSSRGKNEKLFF.

The rearrangement links TRBV30 to TRBJ1-2, with D possibly matching TRBD1 (5 bases). Germline CDR1 is GTSNPN and CDR2 is SVGIG (reference sequence). CDR3 length equals 13 residues. V was clipped by 0 bases and J by 8 bases, with 13 bases between them. The CDR3 DNA reads TGTGCCTGGAGTGTACTAAGGGGCCGCGGCTACACCTTC. It specifies CAWSVLRGRGYTF.

The chain recombines TRBV6-5 with TRBJ2-7; 9 bases match TRBD2. Germline CDR1 reads MNHEY; CDR2 reads SVGAGI. The CDR3 is 15 amino acids. Germline trimming cut 5 bases from V and 0 bases from J; bases unmatched to any gene: 5. CDR3 nucleotides: TGTGCCAGCAGTACCCTAGCGGGGAGCTCCTACGAGCAGTACTTC. Translating gives CASSTLAGSSYEQYF.

The V gene is TRBV7-9, the J gene TRBJ1-5; D is unclear. Germline V lookup: CDR1 SEHNR, CDR2 FQNEAQ (reference sequence). The CDR3 has 16 residues. Between the trimmed V and J ends, which lost 1 base and 5 bases, there was a span of 15 bases. The CDR3 loop reads CASSLVNSLGDQPQHF. The DNA for the CDR3 is TGTGCCAGCAGCTTAGTGAACAGTCTTGGGGATCAGCCCCAGCATTTT.

The rearrangement uses TRBV4-3 and TRBJ2-6; D may be TRBD1 or TRBD2 (6 bases each). The CDR3 is made up of 17 amino acids. The V gene lost 4 bases and the J gene lost 2 bases, with 15 bases spanning the gap. Germline V lookup: CDR1 LGHNA, CDR2 YSLEER. The CDR3 DNA follows: TGCGCCAGCAGCCTTCTTTCGGGGGCCCCTGGGGCCAACGTCCTGACTTTC. Residues: CASSLLSGAPGANVLTF.

The rearrangement uses TRBV7-3 and TRBJ1-1, with D possibly TRBD1 on 5 matching bases. Per germline, CDR1 SGHTA and CDR2 FQGTGA. The CDR3 has 15 residues. V was pared by 0 bases and J by 11 bases, with 19 bases between. The CDR3: CASSLTPGPRLGAFF. CDR3 in DNA: TGTGCCAGCAGCTTAACCCCGGGACCCAGACTTGGGGCTTTCTTT. Complete variable domain (other parts from reference TRBV7-3 and TRBJ1-1): GAGVSQTPSNKVTEKGKYVELRCDPISGHTALYWYRQSLGQGPEFLIYFQGTGAADDSGLPNDRFFAVRPEGSVSTLKIQRTERGDSAVYLCASSLTPGPRLGAFFGQGTRLTVV.

The V and J genes are TRBV25-1 and TRBJ1-2; TRBD1 matches 12 bases. Trimming took 5 bases from V and 13 from J; bases not matched to a gene: 14. The CDR3 totals 15 residues. The germline V gene has CDR1 MGHDK and CDR2 SYGVNS. This CDR3 is CASSPQPGQGAACTF. The CDR3, as DNA: TGTGCCAGCAGTCCCCAACCGGGACAGGGGGCCGCCTGCACCTTC.

The chain employs TRBV3-1 (or the pseudogene TRBV3-2) and TRBJ2-1; 7 nucleotides align to TRBD2. The germline CDR1 and CDR2 sequences are LGHDT and YNNKEL (reference sequence). Unmatched junction bases numbered 9, after V lost 4 bases and J lost 9 bases. The CDR3 is 14 residues long. The CDR3 here is CASSLPSGTTEQFF. For the CDR3, the DNA is TGTGCCAGCAGCCTGCCTTCCGGGACTACTGAGCAGTTCTTC.

This rearrangement joins TRBV7-3 to TRBJ2-1; 9 bases align to TRBD1. CDR1 and CDR2 (germline): SGHTA, FQGTGA. The CDR3 is made up of 15 amino acids. J gave up 7 bases and V 6 bases, and 10 bases lay outside the gene matches. CDR3 nucleotides: TGTGCCAGCAGTTCTCCGGGACAGGGCTTGAATGAGCAGTTCTTC. Amino acid sequence: CASSSPGQGLNEQFF. Based on the CDR3 plus reference TRBV7-3 and TRBJ2-1, the full variable domain is GAGVSQTPSNKVTEKGKYVELRCDPISGHTALYWYRQSLGQGPEFLIYFQGTGAADDSGLPNDRFFAVRPEGSVSTLKIQRTERGDSAVYLCASSSPGQGLNEQFFGPGTRLTVL.

The V and J genes are TRBV5-6 and TRBJ1-4; D is uncertain. Trimming took off 3 bases at V and 0 bases at J, with 15 bases between the two ends. The CDR3 totals 17 residues. Per germline, CDR1 SGHDT and CDR2 YYEEEE. CDR3 sequence (DNA): TGTGCCAGCAGCTCACGGGTCGGGGTTACAACTAATGAAAAACTGTTTTTT. Translated, it gives CASSSRVGVTTNEKLFF. Drawing the rest from reference TRBV5-6 and TRBJ1-4, the complete variable domain is DAGVTQSPTHLIKTRGQQVTLRCSPKSGHDTVSWYQQALGQGPQFIFQYYEEEERQRGNFPDRFSGHQFPNYSSELNVNALLLGDSALYLCASSSRVGVTTNEKLFFGSGTQLSVL.